This T cell receptor beta chain appears in the sequencing data of a study of T cell responses to AZD1222 COVID-19 vaccine. Study conclusions and caveats: Donors were chiefly white British, with a greater number of females, and clonal diversity was perhaps underestimated. Baseline seropositives among AZD1222 recipients totaled only six or seven.

Germline assignment: CDR1 SGHAT and CDR2 FQNNGV. V was clipped by 5 bases and J by 6 bases; unmatched bases: 8. The CDR3 totals 14 residues. For this clone: Its target is unknown.

Some clones are missing from TCRdb's copy, which holds only in-frame ones; the method was immunoSEQ multiplex PCR. The table lists 77,000 or so clones, 92% of them singletons, with approximately 6.6% in the top ten. This clonotype was obtained from an adult in good health. V gene TRBV11-2 combines with J gene TRBJ2-7; 9 bases fit TRBD1. This specimen was peripheral blood, taken on day 0 of MenACWY control vaccination. CDR3 nucleotides: TGTGCCAGCAGCCCGGCCGGGACAGGGCGCGAGCAGTACTTC. It codes for CASSPAGTGREQYF.